This T cell receptor beta chain was sequenced for a study of blood T cell repertoires in COVID-19. Study in general: Sites across the United States, Italy and Spain contributed samples from acute and convalescent COVID-19.

In this sample, this clone turned up a few times. Original data processing: Estimation of nucleated cell counts was performed using reference gene primer amplification. Method: immunoSEQ multiplex PCR; TCRdb's copy keeps in-frame clones and lacks some. From that table come the V and J calls and clone size; the DNA was used to work out D and trimming. Of about 110,000 clones listed, around 81% are singletons. The origin of this receptor is a human donor in a cohort sampled during active or convalescent COVID-19. The material sequenced was peripheral blood.

In DNA form, the CDR3 reads TGTGCCAGCAGCGTGACAGGGAGCACAGATACGCAGTATTTT. As protein: CASSVTGSTDTQYF. The chain carries TRBV9 and TRBJ2-3, with TRBD1 identical over 7 bases. The CDR3 consists of 14 residues. The germline V gene has CDR1 SGDLS and CDR2 YYNGEE. Trimming at V came to 2 bases and at J to 0 bases, leaving 0 bases not matched to a gene.